This T cell receptor (beta chain) was profiled in a study of shared clonotypes between healthy human individuals. V was pared by 1 base and J by 0 bases, with 10 bases between. The V gene's germline CDR1 is MGHRA and CDR2 YSYEKL. CDR3 length: 16 residues. This clone was observed once. Deep level was the assay's run setting. Data came from immunoSEQ multiplex PCR; TCRdb stores just in-frame clones and leaves some out. The sample has some 900,000 clones, more than 75% seen once. Sequencing used memory CD4+ T cells sorted from blood. Sample subset: CD45RA-negative fraction. The sequence came from a man younger than 35 in good health. The V call is TRBV4-1, the J call TRBJ1-3, with D unresolved. The CDR3 reads CASSQAFFSSGNTIYF. CDR3 nucleotide sequence: TGCGCCAGCAGCCAAGCCTTCTTCAGCTCTGGAAACACCATATATTTT.